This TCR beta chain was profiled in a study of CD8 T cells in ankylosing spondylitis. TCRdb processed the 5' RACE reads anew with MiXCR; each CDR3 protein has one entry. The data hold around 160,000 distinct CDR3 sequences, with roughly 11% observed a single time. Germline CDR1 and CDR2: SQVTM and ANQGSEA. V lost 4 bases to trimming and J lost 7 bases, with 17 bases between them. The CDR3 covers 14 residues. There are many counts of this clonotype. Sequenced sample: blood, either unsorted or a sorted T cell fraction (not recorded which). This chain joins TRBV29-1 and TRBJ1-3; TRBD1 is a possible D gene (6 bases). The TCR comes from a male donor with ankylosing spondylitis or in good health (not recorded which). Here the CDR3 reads CSVVTGSEVNTIYF. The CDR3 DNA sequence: TGCAGCGTTGTTACAGGGAGCGAAGTCAACACCATATATTTT.